The 22 T cell receptor beta chains below were found in one sample sequenced in a study of T cells in Graves' hyperthyroidism and ophthalmopathy. Amplification targeted TCR beta CDR3 regions from RNA transcripts. The TCR CDR3 first-round RT-PCR relied on the HTBI primer set. MiXCR, run by TCRdb on the multiplex PCR reads, gives a single entry per CDR3 protein. The repertoire holds about 160,000 distinct CDR3 sequences, approximately 9% seen once, with approximately 20% in the top ten. Input material: blood. Source of these receptors: a woman under 30 with Graves' hyperthyroidism that later progressed to Graves' ophthalmopathy.

The sample holds many counts of this clonotype. The chain employs TRBV20-1 and TRBJ1-5; D is undetermined. The V and J ends lost 5 bases and 0 bases respectively, with 8 bases between them. Per germline, CDR1 DFQATT and CDR2 SNEGSKA (reference sequence). This CDR3 contains 13 residues. The CDR3 region is CSAHDGSNQPQHF. For the CDR3, the DNA is TGCAGTGCTCACGACGGTAGCAATCAGCCCCAGCATTTT.

The V gene is TRBV19, the J gene TRBJ2-1; D is perhaps TRBD1 or TRBD2 (5 bases each). This CDR3 is built from 14 residues. CDR1 is LNHDA, CDR2 SQIVND, per germline (reference sequence). Deletions cut 3 bases from V and 6 bases from J, with 12 bases between. The chain's CDR3 is CASSIGAVGNEQFF. The CDR3 coding sequence is TGTGCCAGTAGTATCGGGGCTGTCGGCAATGAGCAGTTCTTC.

Of note for this clonotype: This may be a read error: a much more frequent sequence differs by one nucleotide. This chain joins TRBV29-1 and TRBJ1-1; the match to TRBD1 covers 8 bases. The CDR3 is 14 residues long. Germline lookup yields CDR1 SQVTM and CDR2 ANQGSEA. Losses at the gene ends were 6 bases for V and 4 bases for J; bases not matched to a gene: 10. The CDR3 sequence: CSVKRQGMSTEAFF. As DNA, the CDR3 is TGCAGCGTGAAACGACAGGGGATGAGCACTGAAGCTTTCTTT. Using reference TRBV29-1 and TRBJ1-1 for the parts outside the CDR3, the full variable domain is SAVISQKPSRDICQRGTSLTIQCQVDSQVTMMFWYRQQPGQSLTLIATANQGSEATYESGFVIDKFPISRPNLTFSTLTVSNMSPEDSSIYLCSVKRQGMSTEAFFGQGTRLTVV.

This clonotype was detected many times. The chain is built from TRBV6-1 and TRBJ1-3; 8 bases agree with TRBD1. This CDR3 is built from 14 residues. Germline V CDR1 and CDR2: MNHNS, SASEGT. The junction had 6 bases not matched to a gene; V was cut back by 8 bases and J by 3 bases. In DNA form, the CDR3 reads TGTGCCAGCGCCCAGGGGGCAAGTGGAAACACCATATATTTT. This sequence encodes CASAQGASGNTIYF.

This clonotype was observed at least ten times. The chain uses TRBV19 and TRBJ2-2; tentatively, D is TRBD2 (5 bases). Trimming cost V 9 bases and J 2 bases, with 16 bases left between them. Germline CDR1 and CDR2: LNHDA and SQIVND (reference sequence). The CDR3 loop spans 15 amino acids. CDR3 bases: TGTGCCAGCGGCGGGCAGTACCCTAACACCGGGGAGCTGTTTTTT. Protein product: CASGGQYPNTGELFF.

The chain employs TRBV7-2 and TRBJ2-1, with 10 positions matching TRBD2. Trimming cost V 7 bases and J 0 bases; bases outside gene matches: 15. This CDR3 is 19 amino acids long. CDR1 is SGHTA, CDR2 FQGNSA, per germline. CDR3 bases: TGTGCCAGCACCCTACGACTAGCGGGCCTAACGAGCTCCTACAATGAGCAGTTCTTC. Protein: CASTLRLAGLTSSYNEQFF.

This clonotype was seen ten or more times. The CDR3 region is CASSQVTRGQEQYF. The CDR3 DNA sequence: TGTGCCAGCAGCCAAGTCACCCGGGGTCAGGAGCAGTACTTC. The rearrangement uses TRBV3-1 and TRBJ2-7; TRBD2 is a possible D gene (5 bases). The germline V gene has CDR1 LGHDT and CDR2 YNNKEL (reference sequence). This CDR3 has 14 residues. V lost 1 base to trimming and J lost 7 bases, with 14 bases between them.

The V gene is TRBV20-1, the J gene TRBJ2-4, with 9 bases aligning to TRBD2. CDR1 is DFQATT and CDR2 is SNEGSKA in the germline V gene (reference sequence). This CDR3 has 17 residues. V was pared by 1 base and J by 3 bases, with 10 bases of the junction left unmatched. DNA for the CDR3: TGCAGTGCTAGAGGATCCTTAGCGGGGGCGTACAAAAACATTCAGTACTTC. Its protein product is CSARGSLAGAYKNIQYF.

This clonotype was observed at least ten times. The rearrangement uses TRBV2 and TRBJ2-3; D uncertain. CDR3 length equals 11 residues. The germline CDR1 and CDR2 sequences are SNHLY and FYNNEI. V dropped 8 bases and J dropped 4 bases, with 7 bases sitting between them. As DNA, the CDR3 is TGTGCCAGCGGAATAGCAGATACGCAGTATTTT. Amino acid sequence: CASGIADTQYF.

This clonotype was counted many times. This chain's CDR3 is CASSESGTITDTQYF. The CDR3 DNA sequence: TGTGCCAGCAGCGAAAGCGGGACCATCACAGATACGCAGTATTTT. V is TRBV9 and J is TRBJ2-3; 7 nucleotides line up with TRBD2. Germline CDR1 SGDLS, CDR2 YYNGEE. The CDR3 sequence is 15 residues long. V lost 3 bases to trimming and J lost 2 bases; unmatched junction nucleotides: 6.

This clonotype was recorded many times. J is TRBJ1-5 and V is TRBV10-2, with no clear D. The V end lost 4 bases, the J end lost 4 bases, and 8 bases lay between the germline ends. The CDR3 runs 13 residues. CDR1 and CDR2 (germline): WSHSY, SAAADI. The chain's CDR3 is CASSVNTNQPQHF. The CDR3, as DNA: TGCGCCAGCAGTGTCAACACAAATCAGCCCCAGCATTTT.

This clonotype was counted at least ten times. V is TRBV6-1 and J is TRBJ2-1; D is perhaps TRBD2 (5 bases). The ends were cut back, 6 bases at V and 4 bases at J, with 10 bases in the middle. The CDR3 length is 13 residues. CDR1 and CDR2 (germline): MNHNS, SASEGT. CDR3 region: CASRGPGYNEQFF. In nucleotides, the CDR3 is TGTGCCAGCAGAGGTCCGGGGTACAATGAGCAGTTCTTC.

This clonotype came up many times. The V gene is TRBV18, the J gene TRBJ1-3, with D hard to call. Trimming shortened V by 5 bases and J by 0 bases, and 8 bases separated the two germline ends. The CDR3 sequence is 14 residues long. Germline V gene sequence: CDR1 KGHSH, CDR2 LQKENI. CDR3: CASSENGSGNTIYF. CDR3 nucleotides: TGTGCCAGCTCAGAAAATGGCTCTGGAAACACCATATATTTT.

This chain links TRBV2 with TRBJ2-3, with D perhaps matching TRBD1 (5 bases). This CDR3 has 13 residues. V lost 7 bases and J lost 5, with 13 bases in between. Germline CDR1 reads SNHLY; CDR2 reads FYNNEI. Here the CDR3 DNA reads TGTGCCAGCAAGAATAGGGGTAGAGATACGCAGTATTTT. Its protein is CASKNRGRDTQYF.

The V call is TRBV6-2 or TRBV6-3, the J call TRBJ1-2, with TRBD1 identical over 10 bases. Germline loops: CDR1 MNHEY, CDR2 SVGEGT. This CDR3 contains 16 residues. V shed 11 bases and J 4 bases; nucleotides not matched to a gene: 16. The CDR3 DNA follows: TGTGCCTGCCGACCCCTAGGACAGGGGGTTTCCTATGGCTACACCTTC. Translated: CACRPLGQGVSYGYTF.

This clonotype showed up just a few times. This chain joins TRBV10-1 and TRBJ2-1; 10 positions agree with TRBD1. The V and J ends lost 10 bases and 9 bases, in that order; junction bases with no gene match: 21. The germline CDR1 and CDR2 sequences are WNHNN and SYGVQD (reference sequence). The CDR3 contains 17 residues. The DNA of the CDR3 is TGCGCCATACTTCCATTGCCCCCGGGACAGGGGATGGGTGAGCAGTTCTTC. Translation gives CAILPLPPGQGMGEQFF.

This clonotype came up many times. This chain links TRBV6-5 with TRBJ1-5; no clear D gene. V was trimmed by 2 bases and J by 2 bases, leaving 7 bases between them. The CDR3 is made up of 14 amino acids. CDR1 MNHEY and CDR2 SVGAGI come from the germline V gene. The CDR3 sequence is CASSYGLGNQPQHF. The DNA for the CDR3 is TGTGCCAGCAGTTACGGGTTGGGCAATCAGCCCCAGCATTTT.

V gene TRBV28 combines with J gene TRBJ1-2; 7 bases fit TRBD1. Germline V lookup: CDR1 MDHEN, CDR2 SYDVKM. The length of the CDR3 is 13 residues. Losses at the gene ends were 4 bases for V and 6 bases for J; bases not matched to a gene: 5. CDR3 region: CASSSTGTDGYTF. The CDR3 region has the DNA TGTGCCAGCAGTTCCACCGGGACAGATGGCTACACCTTC.

In this sample, this clonotype turned up many times. This sequence joins TRBV27 and TRBJ1-2; possibly TRBD1 for D (5 bases). This CDR3 spans 13 amino acids. CDR1 MNHEY and CDR2 SMNVEV come from the germline V gene (reference sequence). V dropped 2 bases and J dropped 5 bases, with 9 bases sitting between them. The CDR3 loop reads CASSLTGTYGYTF. The CDR3 DNA reads as TGTGCCAGCAGTTTAACCGGGACGTATGGCTACACCTTC.

There are many counts of this clonotype. This sequence joins TRBV6-1 and TRBJ1-2; the match to TRBD1 covers 7 bases. Germline loops: CDR1 MNHNS, CDR2 SASEGT. The junction had 9 bases not matched to a gene; V was cut back by 7 bases and J by 4 bases. The CDR3 is 14 amino acids. CDR3 sequence (DNA): TGTGCCAGCACATCTCCGGGACAGACCTATGGCTACACCTTC. Amino acids: CASTSPGQTYGYTF.

This clonotype was detected ten times or more. The gene calls are TRBV13 and TRBJ1-2; a possible D gene is TRBD1 (5 bases). Germline CDR1 and CDR2: PRHDT and FYEKMQ (reference sequence). V lost 2 bases and J lost 4, with 8 bases in between. This CDR3 is built from 13 residues. CDR3 in DNA: TGTGCCAGCAGCTTACCCCAGGGCTATGGCTACACCTTC. This gives the protein CASSLPQGYGYTF.

In this sample, this clonotype turned up many times. This sequence joins TRBV5-1 and TRBJ2-3, with D unresolved. CDR1 and CDR2 (germline): SGHRS, YFSETQ. Deletions cut 1 base from V and 0 bases from J, with 3 bases between. The CDR3 length is 13 residues. This chain's CDR3 is CASSLRSTDTQYF. CDR3 sequence (DNA): TGCGCCAGCAGCTTGCGGAGCACAGATACGCAGTATTTT.